What follows is one T cell receptor beta chain and its context. Its antigen is still unknown. The data are from a study of T cell repertoires in ileal Crohn's disease. Study conclusions and caveats: Compared with CD4 T cells, sorted CD8 cells carried more expanded clones.

Roughly 470 nanograms of biopsy DNA per sample underwent TCRB immunosequencing. Sequencing was performed with immunoSEQ multiplex PCR; in TCRdb, only in-frame clones are kept and a portion is missing. This sample has 15,000 to 20,000 clones; 80% to 90% occur once, and the top ten carry 5.5% to 6.5%. From germline, CDR1 is KGHSH and CDR2 LQKENI. The CDR3 has 16 amino acids. V lost 1 base to trimming and J lost 5 bases, with 15 bases between them. The sequenced sample consisted of ileal tissue. This receptor was obtained from an adult with Crohn's disease. This rearrangement joins TRBV18 to TRBJ1-5, with D maybe TRBD1 (5 bases). The CDR3 loop is CASSPQNTDIHQPQHF. CDR3 DNA: TGTGCCAGCTCACCACAGAATACGGACATCCATCAGCCCCAGCATTTT.